Each of the 29 T cell receptor beta chains below was sequenced from the same sample in a study of T cell changes during pregnancy in multiple sclerosis. TCRdb's table, derived via immunoSEQ multiplex PCR, lists solely in-frame clones and lacks some. The sample lists around 72,000 clones, 75% to 95% occurring once. Here the sequenced sample was CD4+ T cells from peripheral blood mononuclear cells, taken before pregnancy. These receptors all stem from a female donor with multiple sclerosis, enrolled in a pregnancy study.

The chain carries TRBV5-1 and TRBJ2-1, with D tentatively TRBD1 (6 bases). The V gene's germline CDR1 is SGHRS and CDR2 YFSETQ. The CDR3 contains 14 residues. Trimming removed 0 bases from V and 3 bases from J, with 7 bases in between. Here the CDR3 reads CASSLDRVYNEQFF. CDR3 DNA sequence: TGCGCCAGCAGCTTGGACAGGGTCTACAATGAGCAGTTCTTC.

This chain connects TRBV5-6 to TRBJ2-1; 10 positions agree with TRBD2. CDR1 SGHDT and CDR2 YYEEEE come from the germline V gene. There are 14 residues in the CDR3. Trimming removed 3 bases from V and 10 bases from J; junction bases left unmatched: 7. The CDR3 DNA is TGTGCCAGCAGCTCTAGCGGGAGATGGATAGAGCAGTTCTTC. Its protein product is CASSSSGRWIEQFF.

This CDR3 is CASSRQGSRYNEQFF. CDR3 DNA: TGTGCCAGCTCGAGACAGGGGTCCCGCTACAATGAGCAGTTCTTC. The chain combines TRBV18 with TRBJ2-1; TRBD1 aligns across 8 bases. The CDR3 covers 15 residues. J gave up 3 bases and V 6 bases, and 7 bases lay outside the gene matches. The germline V gene has CDR1 KGHSH and CDR2 LQKENI.

This clone was counted a single time. The genes are TRBV7-9 and TRBJ2-5; D is unresolved. Germline V CDR1 and CDR2: SEHNR, FQNEAQ (reference sequence). The CDR3 has 13 amino acids. Trimming took off 5 bases at V and 0 bases at J, with 7 bases between the two ends. DNA for the CDR3: TGTGCCAGCAGCAACGGTTACCAAGAGACCCAGTACTTC. It translates to CASSNGYQETQYF.

The chain recombines TRBV19 with TRBJ1-3; D call uncertain. From germline, CDR1 is LNHDA and CDR2 SQIVND (reference sequence). This CDR3 has 14 residues. Trimming shortened V by 4 bases and J by 1 base, and 8 bases separated the two germline ends. The CDR3 sequence is CASSSGLSGNTIYF. DNA for the CDR3: TGTGCCAGTAGTAGCGGGCTTTCTGGAAACACCATATATTTT.

The chain couples TRBV7-2 to TRBJ1-6; TRBD1 is a possible D gene (5 bases). Deletions cut 1 base from V and 7 bases from J, with 11 bases between. This CDR3 comprises 15 residues. Germline-derived CDR1 and CDR2 are SGHTA and FQGNSA. CDR3 loop: CASSLVTERNSPLHF. The CDR3 DNA reads TGTGCCAGCAGCTTAGTGACAGAGAGGAATTCACCCCTCCACTTT.

The chain carries TRBV9 and TRBJ2-1; D might be TRBD2 (6 bases). With 4 bases removed from V and 0 bases from J, the gap between germline ends came to 14 bases. The CDR3 covers 16 residues. Germline V gives CDR1 SGDLS, CDR2 YYNGEE. The CDR3 bases are TGTGCCAGCAGCCACACGGGGACTCGCTCCTACAATGAGCAGTTCTTC. Amino acid sequence: CASSHTGTRSYNEQFF.

The CDR3 loop reads CASSEVGDLEAFF. The CDR3 bases are TGTGCCAGCAGTGAAGTAGGGGATTTAGAAGCTTTCTTT. The rearrangement uses TRBV2 and TRBJ1-1; weak D call: TRBD1 (5 bases). Trimming shortened V by 1 base and J by 8 bases, and 11 bases separated the two germline ends. The CDR3 has 13 amino acids. CDR1 is SNHLY, CDR2 FYNNEI, per germline.

V and J are TRBV7-2 and TRBJ1-1; a weak D match, TRBD1 (5 bases). Per the germline V gene, CDR1 is SGHTA and CDR2 is FQGNSA. This CDR3 is 15 amino acids long. Trimming stripped 1 base from V and 1 base from J, with 10 bases between. CDR3 nucleotides: TGTGCCAGCAGCTTAGAGGGGAGGGGGAACACTGAAGCTTTCTTT. This gives the protein CASSLEGRGNTEAFF.

This rearrangement joins TRBV9 to TRBJ1-2, with D possibly matching TRBD1 (6 bases). The CDR3 is made up of 15 amino acids. Trimming cost V 0 bases and J 2 bases, with 11 bases left between them. CDR1 and CDR2 from the germline V gene are SGDLS and YYNGEE. CDR3 protein: CASSVGGGANYGYTF. The CDR3 DNA is TGTGCCAGCAGCGTAGGAGGGGGGGCCAACTATGGCTACACCTTC.

The chain carries TRBV6-4 and TRBJ1-1; D may be TRBD1 (5 bases). Trimming left V 6 bases short and J 3 bases short, with 14 bases between. The CDR3 extends over 14 amino acids. Germline loops: CDR1 MRHNA, CDR2 SNTAGT. The CDR3 reads CASSPQAADTEAFF. CDR3 in DNA: TGTGCCAGCAGCCCACAGGCGGCCGACACTGAAGCTTTCTTT.

The chain joins TRBV29-1 to TRBJ2-5, with D perhaps matching TRBD1 (6 bases). This CDR3 is built from 12 residues. Trimming cost V 6 bases and J 5 bases, with 13 bases left between them. Germline lookup yields CDR1 SQVTM and CDR2 ANQGSEA. CDR3 DNA sequence: TGCAGCGTCCAGCAGGGGAGTGAGACCCAGTACTTC. This sequence encodes CSVQQGSETQYF.

The genes are TRBV11-2 and TRBJ2-1; D uncertain. V shed 5 bases and J shed 7 bases, with 15 bases lying between them. Germline V gene data show CDR1 as SGHAT and CDR2 as FQNNGV. CDR3 length: 14 residues. CDR3 region: CASSQQHFVNEQFF. The CDR3 nucleotides read TGTGCCAGCAGCCAACAGCACTTTGTAAATGAGCAGTTCTTC.

The rearrangement uses TRBV27 and TRBJ1-6, with D hard to call. Trimming pared 7 bases from V and 4 bases from J, leaving 8 bases between. The CDR3 length is 13 residues. Germline CDR1 MNHEY, CDR2 SMNVEV (reference sequence). The CDR3 here is CASKIGYNSPLHF. CDR3 bases: TGTGCCAGCAAAATCGGGTATAATTCACCCCTCCACTTT.

This chain links TRBV18 with TRBJ2-1; TRBD1 matches 10 bases. The CDR3 runs to 16 residues. V trimming: 6 bases; J trimming: 3 bases; junction bases outside the gene matches: 8. Germline V lookup: CDR1 KGHSH, CDR2 LQKENI. The CDR3 loop reads CASSPSGTGDYNEQFF. The CDR3 DNA reads as TGTGCCAGCTCTCCCTCCGGGACAGGGGACTACAATGAGCAGTTCTTC.

This rearrangement joins TRBV15 to TRBJ2-5, with D perhaps matching TRBD1 (6 bases). The CDR3 runs to 15 residues. V was shortened by 4 bases and J by 2 bases, with 14 bases between the two germline ends. Germline V gene lookup returns CDR1 LNHNV and CDR2 YYDKDF (reference sequence). The DNA of the CDR3 is TGTGCCACCAGCACCCGACCAGGACAGCAAGAGACCCAGTACTTC. It yields the protein CATSTRPGQQETQYF. Full variable domain (remainder filled in from reference TRBV15 and TRBJ2-5): DAMVIQNPRYQVTQFGKPVTLSCSQTLNHNVMYWYQQKSSQAPKLLFHYYDKDFNNEADTPDNFQSRRPNTSFCFLDIRSPGLGDTAMYLCATSTRPGQQETQYFGPGTRLLVL.

The chain links TRBV7-9 to TRBJ1-1; D perhaps matches TRBD1 (6 bases). This CDR3 contains 15 residues. Germline CDR1 reads SEHNR; CDR2 reads FQNEAQ (reference sequence). Trimming removed 5 bases at V and 0 bases at J, with 13 bases between. CDR3 sequence: CASSISTGLNTEAFF. The DNA of the CDR3 is TGTGCCAGCAGCATCTCGACAGGACTGAACACTGAAGCTTTCTTT.

V and J are TRBV30 and TRBJ2-7; 7 bases fit TRBD1. There are 13 residues in the CDR3. With V trimmed by 4 bases and J by 0 bases, 3 bases remained unmatched. Germline V gene lookup returns CDR1 GTSNPN and CDR2 SVGIG (reference sequence). This chain's CDR3 is CAWNRDSSYEQYF. Here the CDR3 DNA reads TGTGCCTGGAATAGGGACAGCTCCTACGAGCAGTACTTC.

This chain connects TRBV9 to TRBJ2-7, with D possibly being TRBD2 (6 bases). V lost 4 bases and J lost 0, with 14 bases in between. The CDR3 runs 15 residues. Germline V gene lookup returns CDR1 SGDLS and CDR2 YYNGEE. The CDR3 here is CASSSGTVSSYEQYF. In nucleotides, the CDR3 is TGTGCCAGCAGCTCCGGGACTGTGAGCTCCTACGAGCAGTACTTC.

The chain combines TRBV28 with TRBJ2-3; tentative D call: TRBD2 (6 bases). V shed 3 bases and J shed 9 bases, with 19 bases lying between them. This CDR3 region has 15 residues. In germline, CDR1 is MDHEN, CDR2 SYDVKM. The CDR3 nucleotides are TGTGCCAGCAGTTTGTTGCCCCGACTAGGTTCGACGCAGTATTTT. Protein product: CASSLLPRLGSTQYF.

This rearrangement joins TRBV5-4 to TRBJ1-6; possible D gene TRBD1, 6 bases. CDR3 size: 17 residues. From germline, CDR1 is SGHNT and CDR2 YYREEE (reference sequence). V lost 4 bases to trimming and J lost 0 bases, with 14 bases between them. CDR3 in DNA: TGTGCCAGCAGCCCAGGGACACTGAGCTCCTATAATTCACCCCTCCACTTT. Translating it yields CASSPGTLSSYNSPLHF.

DNA of the CDR3: TGTGCCAGCAGCCCATCAGGGGAAGAGACCCAGTACTTC. Amino acid sequence: CASSPSGEETQYF. The chain employs TRBV7-2 and TRBJ2-5; a weak D match, TRBD1 (6 bases). The germline gives CDR1 SGHTA, CDR2 FQGNSA. V lost 5 bases and J lost 3, with 10 bases in between. There are 13 residues in the CDR3.

This chain uses TRBV7-9 with TRBJ1-4; 8 positions match TRBD1. The V segment lost 5 bases and the J segment 8 bases; nucleotides outside the gene matches: 7. CDR1 is SEHNR, CDR2 FQNEAQ, per germline (reference sequence). CDR3 length equals 14 residues. This chain's CDR3 is CASSLGQGGEKLFF. The CDR3 DNA sequence: TGTGCCAGCAGCCTCGGACAGGGCGGAGAAAAACTGTTTTTT.

The chain combines TRBV28 with TRBJ2-5; TRBD1 matches at 8 bases. Germline V gene sequence: CDR1 MDHEN, CDR2 SYDVKM. The CDR3 length is 13 residues. With 8 bases clipped from V and 7 bases from J, the junction kept 9 bases outside the gene matches. The CDR3 here is CASGLRQGRTQYF. The CDR3 nucleotides read TGTGCCAGCGGCCTGAGACAGGGGCGGACCCAGTACTTC.

This chain uses TRBV29-1 with TRBJ1-1; possible D gene TRBD1, 5 bases. The V gene's germline CDR1 is SQVTM and CDR2 ANQGSEA. The CDR3 is made up of 13 amino acids. V was clipped by 0 bases and J by 5 bases, with 10 bases between them. The CDR3 region has the DNA TGCAGCGTTGAAGAACAGACAGTAACTGAAGCTTTCTTT. It is translated as CSVEEQTVTEAFF.

The chain employs TRBV19 and TRBJ1-2; D gene uncertain. This CDR3 has 16 residues. Trimming stripped 4 bases from V and 0 bases from J, with 15 bases between. CDR1 is LNHDA and CDR2 is SQIVND in the germline V gene (reference sequence). DNA for the CDR3: TGTGCCAGTAGTAGAGGGATGGCGGCCGCTAACTATGGCTACACCTTC. Protein: CASSRGMAAANYGYTF.

The rearrangement links TRBV9 to TRBJ2-3, with TRBD2 as a possible D gene (6 bases). The CDR3 contains 16 residues. V was pared by 4 bases and J by 6 bases, with 21 bases between. From germline, CDR1 is SGDLS and CDR2 YYNGEE. CDR3 amino acids: CASSPHSWTTGDTQYF. DNA for the CDR3: TGTGCCAGCAGCCCTCACTCGTGGACTACAGGTGATACGCAGTATTTT.

The rearrangement uses TRBV30 and TRBJ1-6; 7 nucleotides align to TRBD1. The CDR3 has 14 residues. V trimming: 0 bases; J trimming: 5 bases; junction bases outside the gene matches: 1. The germline V gene encodes CDR1 GTSNPN and CDR2 SVGIG (reference sequence). In DNA form, the CDR3 reads TGTGCCTGGAGTGTGGGGACAGATAATTCACCCCTCCACTTT. Protein: CAWSVGTDNSPLHF.

The chain employs TRBV5-6 and TRBJ1-2, with 12 bases identical to TRBD1. Germline trimming cut 0 bases from V and 3 bases from J; bases unmatched to any gene: 9. The CDR3 runs 18 residues. Germline V lookup: CDR1 SGHDT, CDR2 YYEEEE. DNA for the CDR3: TGTGCCAGCAGCTTGGGGGACAGGGGGCCCGATGTCTACTATGGCTACACCTTC. Its protein is CASSLGDRGPDVYYGYTF.